The 29 T cell receptor beta chains below were found in one sample sequenced in a study of T cells in Graves' hyperthyroidism and ophthalmopathy. TCR beta CDR3 regions were amplified from RNA transcripts. A first-round RT-PCR of the TCR CDR3 used the HTBI primer set. TCRdb re-called the multiplex PCR reads with MiXCR, one entry per CDR3 protein. Here the sample spans around 250,000 distinct CDR3 sequences, roughly a quarter being singletons. Source material: blood. The receptors were sampled from a woman between 40 and 55 years old with Graves' ophthalmopathy.

This clonotype was counted at least ten times. The chain is built from TRBV5-1 and TRBJ1-1; D unclear. Between the trimmed V and J ends, which lost 1 base and 2 bases, there was a span of 9 bases. Germline V gene sequence: CDR1 SGHRS, CDR2 YFSETQ. The CDR3 has 14 amino acids. The CDR3 nucleotides read TGCGCCAGCAGCTTGCGGGAGGTAAACACTGAAGCTTTCTTT. As protein: CASSLREVNTEAFF.

In its sample, this clonotype was seen once. The chain carries TRBV27 and TRBJ2-7; 9 positions agree with TRBD1. Germline CDR1 and CDR2: MNHEY and SMNVEV (reference sequence). This CDR3 comprises 14 residues. Germline trimming cut 6 bases from V and 6 bases from J; bases unmatched to any gene: 9. CDR3 nucleotide sequence: TGTGCCAGCAGGCCACCGGGACAGGGCGTCGAGCAGTACTTC. It codes for CASRPPGQGVEQYF.

In this sample, this clonotype turned up many times. The chain carries TRBV9 and TRBJ2-5, with 14 bases fitting TRBD2. Germline CDR1 and CDR2: SGDLS and YYNGEE. The CDR3 has 17 residues. The junction had 8 bases not matched to a gene; V was cut back by 3 bases and J by 4 bases. This CDR3 is CASSAPGLAGVRETQYF. The CDR3 DNA is TGTGCCAGCAGCGCCCCGGGACTAGCGGGAGTCCGAGAGACCCAGTACTTC.

V and J are TRBV6-1 and TRBJ2-7; TRBD1 aligns across 9 bases. In germline, CDR1 is MNHNS, CDR2 SASEGT. V lost 4 bases, J lost 0 bases, and 4 bases stayed unmatched. The CDR3 is made up of 15 amino acids. CDR3 nucleotides: TGTGCCAGCAGTGGGGGGGACAGGGTCTCCTACGAGCAGTACTTC. It yields the protein CASSGGDRVSYEQYF.

This clonotype was observed many times. The CDR3 here is CAISEFDRGSYEQYF. In nucleotides, the CDR3 is TGTGCCATCAGTGAGTTCGACAGGGGATCCTACGAGCAGTACTTC. This chain connects TRBV10-3 to TRBJ2-7, with 8 bases fitting TRBD1. J was trimmed by 1 base and V by 1 base; bases with no gene match: 3. The CDR3 extends over 15 amino acids. The V gene's germline CDR1 is ENHRY and CDR2 SYGVKD.

This clonotype was counted many times. The gene calls are TRBV11-2 and TRBJ1-1; D perhaps matches TRBD1 (5 bases). V gave up 1 base and J gave up 6 bases, with 12 bases separating them. Germline CDR1 reads SGHAT; CDR2 reads FQNNGV. This CDR3 comprises 14 residues. The chain's CDR3 is CASSLAGKYAEAFF. CDR3 bases: TGTGCCAGCAGCTTAGCAGGGAAGTACGCTGAAGCTTTCTTT.

The rearrangement uses TRBV20-1 and TRBJ2-5, with 12 bases that match TRBD2. The CDR3 extends over 19 amino acids. From germline, CDR1 is DFQATT and CDR2 SNEGSKA (reference sequence). V lost 5 bases, J lost 4 bases, and 20 bases stayed unmatched. CDR3 residues: CSAQREILAGGRVGETQYF. The CDR3 DNA sequence: TGCAGTGCTCAGCGCGAAATACTAGCGGGAGGACGGGTTGGAGAGACCCAGTACTTC.

This clonotype was detected many times. The chain carries TRBV6-1 and TRBJ1-5; TRBD1 might be the D (5 bases). Trimming pared 2 bases from V and 0 bases from J, leaving 8 bases between. CDR3 size: 15 residues. Germline V gene lookup returns CDR1 MNHNS and CDR2 SASEGT. DNA for the CDR3: TGTGCCAGCAGTGAAATAGGGGCTAGCAATCAGCCCCAGCATTTT. Residues: CASSEIGASNQPQHF.

This clonotype has ten or more counts. The chain has TRBV12-3 or TRBV12-4 and TRBJ2-5; 11 positions match TRBD2. Losses at the gene ends were 5 bases for V and 4 bases for J; bases not matched to a gene: 15. CDR3 length: 18 amino acids. The CDR3 protein is CASSPGVAGGGSGETQYF. The DNA for the CDR3 is TGTGCCAGCAGTCCTGGGGTAGCGGGAGGGGGTTCTGGAGAGACCCAGTACTTC.

This clonotype was seen ten or more times. The V and J genes are TRBV3-1 and TRBJ1-5; 9 bases agree with TRBD1. Trimming took 5 bases from V and 2 from J; bases not matched to a gene: 4. Germline V gene lookup returns CDR1 LGHDT and CDR2 YNNKEL (reference sequence). CDR3 length: 15 amino acids. CDR3 protein: CASSDRTGGNQPQHF. The DNA for the CDR3 is TGTGCCAGCAGCGACCGGACAGGGGGCAATCAGCCCCAGCATTTT.

This clonotype has ten or more counts. The chain joins TRBV19 to TRBJ1-2, with D possibly being TRBD1 (5 bases). V lost 7 bases and J lost 3, with 15 bases in between. Germline CDR1 LNHDA, CDR2 SQIVND (reference sequence). The CDR3 runs 14 residues. The CDR3: CASMNPPTDYGYTF. The CDR3 nucleotides read TGTGCCAGTATGAATCCTCCGACAGACTATGGCTACACCTTC.

The chain recombines TRBV4-2 with TRBJ1-2; no clear D. The germline V and J ends were trimmed by 0 bases and 8 bases, with 7 bases remaining between them. Looked up from germline, CDR1 is LGHNA and CDR2 is YNFKEQ. The CDR3 runs 12 residues. The CDR3 sequence is CASSQEGWGYTF. Here the CDR3 DNA reads TGTGCCAGCAGCCAAGAGGGTTGGGGCTACACCTTC.

Many counts were recorded for this clonotype. The chain uses TRBV6-1 and TRBJ1-1; D gene unclear. V lost 8 bases, J lost 0 bases, and 16 bases lay in between. CDR3 length equals 15 residues. Germline lookup yields CDR1 MNHNS and CDR2 SASEGT. The CDR3 DNA sequence: TGTGCCAGCCTCGACCGATTGAGCATGAACACTGAAGCTTTCTTT. Its protein product is CASLDRLSMNTEAFF.

This clonotype was found many times. V usage is TRBV6-5 and J usage is TRBJ2-7; D possibly corresponds to TRBD2 (5 bases). The CDR3 consists of 15 residues. Germline CDR1 and CDR2: MNHEY and SVGAGI. The V end was cut by 2 bases, the J end by 4 bases, with 15 bases between. CDR3 DNA sequence: TGTGCCAGCAGTTACCGTACCAGCGGACTTTACGAGCAGTACTTC. Translated: CASSYRTSGLYEQYF.

This clonotype was seen at least ten times. The rearrangement uses TRBV6-5 and TRBJ1-1, with no clear D. Germline V lookup: CDR1 MNHEY, CDR2 SVGAGI. The CDR3 extends over 15 amino acids. V lost 0 bases and J 2 bases, leaving 10 bases between the germline ends. CDR3 region: CASSYSTLGNTEAFF. The CDR3, as DNA: TGTGCCAGCAGTTACTCTACTTTAGGAAACACTGAAGCTTTCTTT.

This clonotype occurred once. The chain carries TRBV6-5 and TRBJ1-1; 8 positions agree with TRBD1. J gave up 1 base and V 3 bases, and 4 bases lay outside the gene matches. The germline V gene encodes CDR1 MNHEY and CDR2 SVGAGI. The CDR3 is 15 amino acids. The CDR3 here is CASSYKGQGNTEAFF. In DNA form, the CDR3 reads TGTGCCAGCAGTTATAAAGGACAGGGGAACACTGAAGCTTTCTTT.

This clonotype was seen ten or more times. Given a much more abundant clone one base away, this may be a read error. No conserved phenylalanine or tryptophan ends this CDR3, so it is likely a read error. The chain employs TRBV24-1 and TRBJ2-2; D is uncertain. This CDR3 is built from 14 residues. Germline assignment: CDR1 KGHDR and CDR2 SFDVKD. V lost 4 bases, J lost 0 bases, and 5 bases lay in between. In DNA, the CDR3 is TGTGCCACCAGTGACGGACCGAACACCGGGGAGCTGTTTCTT. This translates into CATSDGPNTGELFL.

This clonotype was detected ten times or more. The chain carries TRBV7-2 and TRBJ2-7; no definite D call. Trimming took 5 bases from V and 3 from J, leaving 14 bases between them. The CDR3 is 14 amino acids. The germline V gene has CDR1 SGHTA and CDR2 FQGNSA. CDR3 in amino acids: CASSPSWGFYEQYF. DNA of the CDR3: TGTGCCAGCAGCCCATCATGGGGATTCTACGAGCAGTACTTC. The complete variable domain, with remaining parts taken from reference TRBV7-2 and TRBJ2-7, reads GAGVSQSPSNKVTEKGKDVELRCDPISGHTALYWYRQSLGQGLEFLIYFQGNSAPDKSGLPSDRFSAERTGGSVSTLTIQRTQQEDSAVYLCASSPSWGFYEQYFGPGTRLTVT.

On this clonotype: The junction departs from the called germline gene at one end, perhaps through a read error. This sequence joins TRBV7-2 and TRBJ1-2; D perhaps matches TRBD1 (5 bases). Germline V gene sequence: CDR1 SGHTA, CDR2 FQGNSA. The length of the CDR3 is 14 residues. CDR3 nucleotide sequence: TGTGCCAGCAGCTTAATAGGGTCAGGGAGAGGCTACAGCTTC. Amino acid sequence: CASSLIGSGRGYSF.

This clonotype was detected many times. CDR3 residues: CASSPRRDRVREQYF. In DNA form, the CDR3 reads TGTGCCAGCAGTCCAAGGCGGGACAGGGTGCGCGAGCAGTACTTC. This sequence joins TRBV28 and TRBJ2-7; 9 bases line up with TRBD1. Germline loops: CDR1 MDHEN, CDR2 SYDVKM. CDR3 length equals 15 residues. V shed 5 bases, J shed 6 bases, and the junction held 11 bases outside the gene matches.

This clonotype was detected many times. The V gene is TRBV19, the J gene TRBJ1-2; D is perhaps TRBD1 (6 bases). The V gene lost 3 bases and the J gene lost 6 bases, with 11 bases spanning the gap. This CDR3 is 13 amino acids long. In germline, CDR1 is LNHDA, CDR2 SQIVND (reference sequence). In nucleotides, the CDR3 is TGTGCCAGTAGTATTAACAGGGTCAATGGCTACACCTTC. It specifies CASSINRVNGYTF.

Concerning this clonotype itself: A much larger clone lies one base from this, so it may be a read error. This chain links TRBV28 with TRBJ2-7, with 9 nucleotides matching TRBD1. This CDR3 has 13 residues. Germline CDR1 MDHEN, CDR2 SYDVKM. The ends lost 5 bases at V and 1 base at J; junction bases unmatched: 0. The CDR3 DNA reads as TGTGCCAGCAGTGGGACAGGGTCCTACGAGCAGTACTTC. Amino acids: CASSGTGSYEQYF.

This clonotype was found many times. V is TRBV12-3 or TRBV12-4 and J is TRBJ2-5; possible D gene TRBD1, 6 bases. V shed 3 bases and J shed 0 bases, with 8 bases lying between them. This CDR3 contains 14 residues. The CDR3 DNA follows: TGTGCCAGCAGTTTGACAGGCCACCAAGAGACCCAGTACTTC. The encoded protein is CASSLTGHQETQYF.

The V gene is TRBV7-2, the J gene TRBJ1-2, with 9 bases fitting TRBD1. V trimming: 7 bases; J trimming: 1 base; junction bases outside the gene matches: 4. This CDR3 spans 14 amino acids. Looked up from germline, CDR1 is SGHTA and CDR2 is FQGNSA. The CDR3 coding sequence is TGTGCCAGCAACCGGGACAGGGTTAACTATGGCTACACCTTC. Its translation is CASNRDRVNYGYTF.

This clonotype was recorded many times. V gene TRBV2 combines with J gene TRBJ2-5; D remains ambiguous. The V end was cut by 7 bases, the J end by 0 bases, with 12 bases between. The germline V gene encodes CDR1 SNHLY and CDR2 FYNNEI. CDR3 length equals 14 residues. The CDR3 nucleotides read TGTGCCAGCATTCGATCGTTTTACCAAGAGACCCAGTACTTC. Translated: CASIRSFYQETQYF.

This clonotype was observed many times. The genes are TRBV28 and TRBJ2-2; TRBD2 aligns across 7 bases. The CDR3 runs to 16 residues. From germline, CDR1 is MDHEN and CDR2 SYDVKM. With V trimmed by 7 bases and J by 5 bases, 13 bases remained unmatched. The CDR3 DNA reads TGTGCCAGCACGCTTCCAGGACTAGTCGGTACCGGGGAGCTGTTTTTT. It yields the protein CASTLPGLVGTGELFF.

CDR3 sequence reads: CASSLEVCPGELFF. The CDR3 DNA reads as TGTGCCAGCAGCTTAGAGGTATGCCCCGGGGAGCTGTTTTTT. The chain is built from TRBV7-9 and TRBJ2-2, with D uncertain. This CDR3 is 14 amino acids long. V was shortened by 1 base and J by 6 bases, with 9 bases between the two germline ends. Germline V gene data show CDR1 as SEHNR and CDR2 as FQNEAQ (reference sequence).

At least ten counts were recorded for this clonotype. The CDR3 here is CASTLGVGAMNTEAFF. The CDR3 region has the DNA TGTGCCAGCACATTGGGGGTGGGCGCCATGAACACTGAAGCTTTCTTT. The chain carries TRBV6-1 and TRBJ1-1; TRBD1 is a possible D gene (5 bases). The germline V and J ends were trimmed by 7 bases and 0 bases, with 18 bases remaining between them. The CDR3 has 16 residues. Germline V gives CDR1 MNHNS, CDR2 SASEGT.

This clonotype appeared many times. The rearrangement links TRBV28 to TRBJ2-7; D is ambiguous. The V end was cut by 5 bases, the J end by 7 bases, with 12 bases between. CDR1 MDHEN and CDR2 SYDVKM come from the germline V gene. The length of the CDR3 is 12 residues. The CDR3: CASSPHGVEQYF. The CDR3 DNA reads TGTGCCAGCAGTCCCCATGGGGTTGAGCAGTACTTC. The full variable domain, in which reference TRBV28 and TRBJ2-7 provide the parts outside the CDR3, is DVKVTQSSRYLVKRTGEKVFLECVQDMDHENMFWYRQDPGLGLRLIYFSYDVKMKEKGDIPEGYSVSREKKERFSLILESASTNQTSMYLCASSPHGVEQYFGPGTRLTVT.